Included here is one T cell receptor beta chain sequence, with context. Its antigen is not identified. A second roughly 6 to 12 cycle PCR used barcoded and J-beta primers. A template-switch adaptor containing 12 random nucleotides labeled each cDNA molecule. MiXCR, applied by TCRdb to the 5' RACE reads, yields one record per CDR3 protein. The sample consists of some 760,000 distinct CDR3 sequences, 20% to 30% of them appearing once. This sample was taken from a study of blood T cells in healthy people across ages. The study's findings and limits: Fewer expanded clones and more diversity marked long-lived versus aged donors.

A minimum of 5 micrograms of total RNA was extracted per sample. The same data also went into a second study, on T cells of mothers and their children. From that paper: The effect of thymic selection on TCR recombination output is similar between related and unrelated pairs.

This clonotype was obtained from a boy aged 5-17 years in good health. Sequences were obtained from blood.

CDR3: CSVGRAYEQYF. The CDR3 nucleotides read TGCAGCGTTGGTCGGGCCTACGAGCAGTACTTC. V and J are TRBV29-1 and TRBJ2-7; D remains unclear. Deletions cut 4 bases from V and 2 bases from J, with 6 bases between. Germline V lookup: CDR1 SQVTM, CDR2 ANQGSEA. The length of the CDR3 is 11 residues.